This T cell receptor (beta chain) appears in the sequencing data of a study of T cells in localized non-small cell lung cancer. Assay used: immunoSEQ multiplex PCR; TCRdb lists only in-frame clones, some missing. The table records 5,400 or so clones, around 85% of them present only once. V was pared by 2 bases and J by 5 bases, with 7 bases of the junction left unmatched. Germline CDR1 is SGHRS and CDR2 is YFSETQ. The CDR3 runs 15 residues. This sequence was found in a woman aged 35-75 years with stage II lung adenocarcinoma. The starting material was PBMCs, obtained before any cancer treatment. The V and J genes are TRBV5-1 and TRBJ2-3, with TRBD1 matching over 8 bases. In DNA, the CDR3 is TGCGCCAGCAGCTTAGGGCAGGGGGCGGGAGATACGCAGTATTTT. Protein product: CASSLGQGAGDTQYF.